This record concerns one T cell receptor (beta chain) sequence. This sample was included in a study of blood T cell repertoires in COVID-19. About the research overall: Spain, Italy and the United States supplied samples that represented acute and convalescent COVID-19. T cells, B-cell-depleted T cells, or PBMCs supplied cDNA or gDNA.

How the authors handled the data: Estimation of nucleated cell counts relied on the amplification of reference gene primers. Only in-frame clones appear in the TCRdb table, and some are missing; sequencing was by immunoSEQ multiplex PCR. The DNA gave D and trimming, while V, J and clone size come from that table. The sample contains some 130,000 clones, 70% to 80% of which appear only once. Trimming left V 3 bases short and J 4 bases short, with 7 bases between. This CDR3 region has 12 residues. The TCR originated in a man aged 60-69 years who had recovered from COVID-19. The sequencing input was peripheral blood. The chain couples TRBV12-3 or TRBV12-4 to TRBJ2-7; D unresolved. The CDR3 DNA reads TGTGCCAGCAGTTTCGGGTTGTACGAGCAGTACTTC. Protein: CASSFGLYEQYF.